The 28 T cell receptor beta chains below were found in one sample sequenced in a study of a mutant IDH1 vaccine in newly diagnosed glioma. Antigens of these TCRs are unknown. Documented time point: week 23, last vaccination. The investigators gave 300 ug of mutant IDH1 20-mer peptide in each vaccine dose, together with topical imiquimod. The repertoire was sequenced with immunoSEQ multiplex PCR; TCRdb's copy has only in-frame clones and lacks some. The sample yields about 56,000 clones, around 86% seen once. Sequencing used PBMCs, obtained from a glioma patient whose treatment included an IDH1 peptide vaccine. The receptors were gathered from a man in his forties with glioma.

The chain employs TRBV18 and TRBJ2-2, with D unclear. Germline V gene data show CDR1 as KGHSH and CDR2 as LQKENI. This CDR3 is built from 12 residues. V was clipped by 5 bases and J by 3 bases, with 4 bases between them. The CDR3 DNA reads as TGTGCCAGCTCAAGGTACACCGGGGAGCTGTTTTTT. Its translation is CASSRYTGELFF.

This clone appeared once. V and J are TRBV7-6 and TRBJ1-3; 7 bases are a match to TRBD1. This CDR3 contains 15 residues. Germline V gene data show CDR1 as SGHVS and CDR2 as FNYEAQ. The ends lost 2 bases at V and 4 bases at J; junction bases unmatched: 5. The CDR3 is CASSLIEGAGNTIYF. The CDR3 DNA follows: TGTGCCAGCAGCTTAATCGAGGGGGCCGGAAACACCATATATTTT. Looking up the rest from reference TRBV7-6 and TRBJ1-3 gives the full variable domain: GAGVSQSPRYKVTKRGQDVALRCDPISGHVSLYWYRQALGQGPEFLTYFNYEAQQDKSGLPNDRFSAERPEGSISTLTIQRTEQRDSAMYRCASSLIEGAGNTIYFGEGSWLTVV.

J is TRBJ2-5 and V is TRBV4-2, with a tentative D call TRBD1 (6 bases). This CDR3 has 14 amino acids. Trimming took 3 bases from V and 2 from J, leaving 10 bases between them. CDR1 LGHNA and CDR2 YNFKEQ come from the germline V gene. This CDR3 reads CASSQQGYQETQYF. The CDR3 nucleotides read TGTGCCAGCAGCCAGCAGGGGTATCAAGAGACCCAGTACTTC.

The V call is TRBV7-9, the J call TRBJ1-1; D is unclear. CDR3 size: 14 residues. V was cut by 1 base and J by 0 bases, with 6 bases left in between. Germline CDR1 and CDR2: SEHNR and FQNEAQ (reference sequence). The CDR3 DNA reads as TGTGCCAGCAGCTTAGGCCAGATGAACACTGAAGCTTTCTTT. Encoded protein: CASSLGQMNTEAFF.

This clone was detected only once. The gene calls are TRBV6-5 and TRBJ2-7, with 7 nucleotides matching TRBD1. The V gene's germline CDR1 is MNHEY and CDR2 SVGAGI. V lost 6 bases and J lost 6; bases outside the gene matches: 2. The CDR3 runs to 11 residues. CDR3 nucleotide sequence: TGTGCCAGCAGCCAGGGGGTCGAGCAGTACTTC. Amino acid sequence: CASSQGVEQYF.

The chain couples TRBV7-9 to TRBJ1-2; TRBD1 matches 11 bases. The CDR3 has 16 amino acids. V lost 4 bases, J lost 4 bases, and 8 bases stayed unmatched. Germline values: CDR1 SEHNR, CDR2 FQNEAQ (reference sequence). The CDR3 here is CASSSQGTGGGYGYTF. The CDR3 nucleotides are TGTGCCAGCAGCTCCCAGGGGACAGGGGGAGGCTATGGCTACACCTTC.

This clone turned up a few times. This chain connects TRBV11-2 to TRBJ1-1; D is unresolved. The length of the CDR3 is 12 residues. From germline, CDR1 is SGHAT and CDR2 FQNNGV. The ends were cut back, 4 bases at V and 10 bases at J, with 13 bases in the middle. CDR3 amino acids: CASSWGALGAFF. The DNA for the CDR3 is TGTGCCAGCAGCTGGGGAGCCTTAGGAGCTTTCTTT.

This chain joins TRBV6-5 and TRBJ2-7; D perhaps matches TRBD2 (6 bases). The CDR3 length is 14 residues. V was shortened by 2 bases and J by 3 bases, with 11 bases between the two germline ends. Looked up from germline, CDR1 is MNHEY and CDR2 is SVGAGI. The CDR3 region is CASSYRNGGYEQYF. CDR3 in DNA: TGTGCCAGCAGTTACAGGAACGGGGGCTACGAGCAGTACTTC.

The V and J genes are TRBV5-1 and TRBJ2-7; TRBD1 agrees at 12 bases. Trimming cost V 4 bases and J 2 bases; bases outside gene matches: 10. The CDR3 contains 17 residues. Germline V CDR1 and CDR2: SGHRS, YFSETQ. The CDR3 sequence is CASSRLGQGAPTYEQYF. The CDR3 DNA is TGCGCCAGCAGCCGTCTGGGACAGGGGGCGCCCACCTACGAGCAGTACTTC.

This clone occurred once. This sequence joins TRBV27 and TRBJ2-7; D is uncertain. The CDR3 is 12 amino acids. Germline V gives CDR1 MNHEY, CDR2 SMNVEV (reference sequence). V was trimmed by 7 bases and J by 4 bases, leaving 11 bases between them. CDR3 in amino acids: CASKSTAYEQYF. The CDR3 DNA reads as TGTGCCAGCAAGTCGACCGCTTACGAGCAGTACTTC.

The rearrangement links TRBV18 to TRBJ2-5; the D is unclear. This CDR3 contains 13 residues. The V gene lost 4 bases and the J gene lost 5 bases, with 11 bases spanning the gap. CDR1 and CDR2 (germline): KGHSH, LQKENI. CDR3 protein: CASSRAQEETQYF. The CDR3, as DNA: TGTGCCAGCTCACGGGCCCAAGAGGAGACCCAGTACTTC.

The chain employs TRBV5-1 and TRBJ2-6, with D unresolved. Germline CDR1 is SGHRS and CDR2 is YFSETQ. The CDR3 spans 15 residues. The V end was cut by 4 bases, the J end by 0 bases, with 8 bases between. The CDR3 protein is CASSHGISGANVLTF. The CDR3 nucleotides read TGCGCCAGCAGCCACGGAATCTCTGGGGCCAACGTCCTGACTTTC. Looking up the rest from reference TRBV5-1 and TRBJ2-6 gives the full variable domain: KAGVTQTPRYLIKTRGQQVTLSCSPISGHRSVSWYQQTPGQGLQFLFEYFSETQRNKGNFPGRFSGRQFSNSRSEMNVSTLELGDSALYLCASSHGISGANVLTFGAGSRLTVL.

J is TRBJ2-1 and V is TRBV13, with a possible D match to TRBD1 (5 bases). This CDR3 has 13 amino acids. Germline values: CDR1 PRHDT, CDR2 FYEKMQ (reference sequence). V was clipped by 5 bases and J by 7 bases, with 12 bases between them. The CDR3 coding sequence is TGTGCCAGCAGCCAGCTATCAGGGAATGAGCAGTTCTTC. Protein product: CASSQLSGNEQFF.

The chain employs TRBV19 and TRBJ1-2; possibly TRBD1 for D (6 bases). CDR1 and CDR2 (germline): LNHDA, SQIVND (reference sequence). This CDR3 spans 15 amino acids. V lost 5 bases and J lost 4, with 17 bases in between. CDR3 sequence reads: CASSPMWGGSYGYTF. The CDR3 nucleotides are TGTGCCAGTAGTCCGATGTGGGGGGGCAGCTATGGCTACACCTTC.

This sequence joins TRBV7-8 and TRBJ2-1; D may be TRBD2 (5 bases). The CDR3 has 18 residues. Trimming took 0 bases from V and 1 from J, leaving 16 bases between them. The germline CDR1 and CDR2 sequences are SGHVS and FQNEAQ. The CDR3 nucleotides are TGTGCCAGCAGCTTAGCCGGGCGGGCTAGCCAATCCTACAATGAGCAGTTCTTC. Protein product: CASSLAGRASQSYNEQFF.

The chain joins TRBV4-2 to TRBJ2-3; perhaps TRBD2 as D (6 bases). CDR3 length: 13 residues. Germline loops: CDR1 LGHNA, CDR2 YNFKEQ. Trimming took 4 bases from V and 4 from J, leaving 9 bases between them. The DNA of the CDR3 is TGTGCCAGCAGCCCTACGGGAGCAGATACGCAGTATTTT. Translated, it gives CASSPTGADTQYF.

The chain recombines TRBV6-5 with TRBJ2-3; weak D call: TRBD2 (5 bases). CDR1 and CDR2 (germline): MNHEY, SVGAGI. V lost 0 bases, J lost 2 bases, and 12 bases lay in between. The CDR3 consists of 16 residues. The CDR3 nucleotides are TGTGCCAGCAGTTACTCAACAGCGGCCCTCACAGATACGCAGTATTTT. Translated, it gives CASSYSTAALTDTQYF.

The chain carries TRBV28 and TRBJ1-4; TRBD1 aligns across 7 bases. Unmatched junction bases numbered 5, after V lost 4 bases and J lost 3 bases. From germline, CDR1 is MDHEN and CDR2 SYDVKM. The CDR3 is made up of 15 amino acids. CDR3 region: CASSSAGGANEKLFF. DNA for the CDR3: TGTGCCAGCAGTTCCGCAGGGGGAGCTAATGAAAAACTGTTTTTT.

CDR3 DNA sequence: TGCGCCAGCAGTAGGGACAGGACCTATGGCTACACCTTC. Residues: CASSRDRTYGYTF. This rearrangement joins TRBV5-1 to TRBJ1-2, with 8 bases lining up with TRBD1. V lost 5 bases, J lost 4 bases, and 4 bases stayed unmatched. Germline loops: CDR1 SGHRS, CDR2 YFSETQ. This CDR3 is 13 amino acids long. The full variable domain, completed using reference TRBV5-1 and TRBJ1-2, is KAGVTQTPRYLIKTRGQQVTLSCSPISGHRSVSWYQQTPGQGLQFLFEYFSETQRNKGNFPGRFSGRQFSNSRSEMNVSTLELGDSALYLCASSRDRTYGYTFGSGTRLTVV.

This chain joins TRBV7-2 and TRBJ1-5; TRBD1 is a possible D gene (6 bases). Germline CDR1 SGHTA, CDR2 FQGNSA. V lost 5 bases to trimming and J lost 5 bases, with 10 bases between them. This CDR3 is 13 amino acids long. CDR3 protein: CASSGTSDQPQHF. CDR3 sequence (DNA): TGTGCCAGCAGCGGGACATCGGATCAGCCCCAGCATTTT.

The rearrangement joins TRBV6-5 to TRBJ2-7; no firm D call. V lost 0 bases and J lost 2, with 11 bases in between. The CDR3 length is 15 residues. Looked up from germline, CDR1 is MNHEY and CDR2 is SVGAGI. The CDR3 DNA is TGTGCCAGCAGTTACTCGGGCAGTCCTACCTACGAGCAGTACTTC. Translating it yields CASSYSGSPTYEQYF.

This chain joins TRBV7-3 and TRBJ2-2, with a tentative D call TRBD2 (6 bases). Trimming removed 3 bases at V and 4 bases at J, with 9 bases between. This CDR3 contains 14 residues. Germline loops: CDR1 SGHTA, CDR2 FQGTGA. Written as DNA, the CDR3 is TGTGCCAGCAGCTTTGGGGGGAGCACCGGGGAGCTGTTTTTT. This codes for CASSFGGSTGELFF.

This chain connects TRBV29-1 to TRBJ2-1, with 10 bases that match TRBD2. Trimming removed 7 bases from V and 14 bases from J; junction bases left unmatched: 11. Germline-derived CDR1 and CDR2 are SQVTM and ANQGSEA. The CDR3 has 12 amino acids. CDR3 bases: TGCAGCGGCGCTAGCCCCGGGACTAGCGAGTTCTTC. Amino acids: CSGASPGTSEFF.

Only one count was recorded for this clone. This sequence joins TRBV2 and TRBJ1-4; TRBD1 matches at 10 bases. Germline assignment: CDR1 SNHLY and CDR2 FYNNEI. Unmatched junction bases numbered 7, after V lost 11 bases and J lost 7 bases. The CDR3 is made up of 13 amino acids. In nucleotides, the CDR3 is TGTGCCGCACGACAGGGGGCAAGTGAAAAACTGTTTTTT. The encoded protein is CAARQGASEKLFF.

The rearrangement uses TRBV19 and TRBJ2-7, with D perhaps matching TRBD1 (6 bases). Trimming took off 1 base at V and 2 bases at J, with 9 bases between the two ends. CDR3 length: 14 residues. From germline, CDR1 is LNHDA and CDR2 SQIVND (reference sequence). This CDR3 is CASSIAPGAYEQYF. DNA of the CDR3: TGTGCCAGTAGTATAGCTCCAGGGGCCTACGAGCAGTACTTC.

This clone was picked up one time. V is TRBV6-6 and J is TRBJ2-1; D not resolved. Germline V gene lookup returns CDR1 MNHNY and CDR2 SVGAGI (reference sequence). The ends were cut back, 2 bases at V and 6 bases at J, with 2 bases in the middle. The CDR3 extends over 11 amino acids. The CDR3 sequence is CASSYANEQFF. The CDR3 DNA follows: TGTGCCAGCAGTTACGCCAATGAGCAGTTCTTC.

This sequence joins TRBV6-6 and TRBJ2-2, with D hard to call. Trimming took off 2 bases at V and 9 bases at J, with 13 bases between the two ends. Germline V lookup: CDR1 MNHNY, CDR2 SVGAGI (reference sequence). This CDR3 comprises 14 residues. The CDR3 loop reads CASSYGLSRRELFF. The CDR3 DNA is TGTGCCAGCAGTTACGGCCTATCCCGCAGGGAGCTGTTTTTT.

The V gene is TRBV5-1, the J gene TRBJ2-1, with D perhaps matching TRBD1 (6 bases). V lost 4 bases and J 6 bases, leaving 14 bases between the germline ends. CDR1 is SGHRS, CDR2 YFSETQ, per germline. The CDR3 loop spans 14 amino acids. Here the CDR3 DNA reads TGCGCCAGCAGCCCAGGGGACATCTCCAATGAGCAGTTCTTC. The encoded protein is CASSPGDISNEQFF.